This is a list of T cell receptor beta chains from one sample in a study of naive and memory T cell subsets. TCRdb re-derived calls from the 5' RACE reads in MiXCR, one entry per CDR3 protein. The table lists more than 55,000 distinct CDR3 sequences, 7.6% of them singletons, with roughly 8.9% in the top ten. The receptors originated from a female donor in good health. The CDR3 runs from the conserved cysteine through the conserved F or W. The D gene is left open where the match is weak. Size values are once, few and many counts, or a class for expanded clones, and some rows have none.

CDR3aa	CDR3nt	d_gene	abundance	v_gene	j_gene
CASGYSRTKSAGELFF	TGTGCCAGCGGCTATAGCCGGACGAAGTCGGCCGGGGAGCTGTTTTTT	NA	few	TRBV6-5	TRBJ2-2
CASSYSGRTGQPQHF	TGTGCCAGCAGTTACTCCGGACGGACTGGTCAGCCCCAGCATTTT	NA	many	TRBV6-2/TRBV6-3	TRBJ1-5
CASSTDSGGEQFF	TGTGCCAGCAGCACGGACAGTGGGGGTGAGCAGTTCTTC	NA	few	TRBV7-3	TRBJ2-1
CASSDNSGADTQYF	TGTGCCAGCAGTGACAATTCAGGGGCAGATACGCAGTATTTT	NA	NA	TRBV6-1	TRBJ2-3
CASSSGTGRDTQYF	TGTGCCAGCAGCTCAGGTACAGGGAGAGATACGCAGTATTTT	NA	many	TRBV7-3	TRBJ2-3
CASRPYRDSENIQYF	TGTGCCAGCAGACCCTACCGGGACAGTGAAAACATTCAGTACTTC	TRBD1	NA	TRBV27	TRBJ2-4
CASSRPKSSYNEQFF	TGTGCCAGTAGTCGTCCTAAGAGCTCCTACAATGAGCAGTTCTTC	NA	NA	TRBV19	TRBJ2-1
CAGSTPGRANEKLFF	TGTGCCGGCAGCACTCCCGGAAGGGCTAATGAAAAACTGTTTTTT	NA	NA	TRBV7-2	TRBJ1-4
CASSYSGTLGTEAFF	TGTGCCAGCAGTTACTCCGGGACTTTGGGCACTGAAGCTTTCTTT	NA	many	TRBV6-5	TRBJ1-1
CASSQGQGEEKLFF	TGTGCCAGCAGCCAAGGGCAGGGTGAAGAAAAACTGTTTTTT	NA	many	TRBV4-2	TRBJ1-4
CASSYSASRGNQPQHF	TGTGCCAGCAGTTACTCGGCAAGCCGGGGCAATCAGCCCCAGCATTTT	NA	few	TRBV6-5	TRBJ1-5
CAGTISTGELFF	TGTGCCGGTACCATTTCAACCGGGGAGCTGTTTTTT	NA	few	TRBV2	TRBJ2-2
CASSQGRGLAGIQYF	TGCGCCAGCAGCCAAGGGAGGGGCCTAGCTGGCATTCAGTACTTC	NA	NA	TRBV4-3	TRBJ2-4
CASSRDRAVETQYF	TGTGCCAGCAGTCGCGATAGGGCCGTAGAGACCCAGTACTTC	NA	NA	TRBV12-3/TRBV12-4	TRBJ2-5
CSASWLAGGTDTQYF	TGCAGTGCTAGTTGGCTAGCGGGGGGCACAGATACGCAGTATTTT	TRBD2	NA	TRBV20-1	TRBJ2-3
CASSYPNTGELFF	TGTGCCAGCAGTTACCCGAACACCGGGGAGCTGTTTTTT	NA	few	TRBV6-2/TRBV6-3	TRBJ2-2
CASSLMTSGVTDTQYF	TGTGCCAGCAGCTTAATGACTAGCGGGGTCACAGATACGCAGTATTTT	TRBD2	NA	TRBV7-2	TRBJ2-3
CASSWDRALSNSNQPQHF	TGTGCCAGCAGCTGGGACAGGGCGCTTTCCAATAGCAATCAGCCCCAGCATTTT	TRBD1	many	TRBV6-2/TRBV6-3	TRBJ1-5
CASSLKWLGTGIKKWGQPQHF	TGTGCCAGCAGTTTGAAGTGGTTGGGGACAGGGATTAAAAAGTGGGGTCAGCCCCAGCATTTT	TRBD1	NA	TRBV28	TRBJ1-5
CASRTGGRTEAFF	TGTGCCAGCAGGACAGGGGGAAGGACTGAAGCTTTCTTT	TRBD1	many	TRBV6-2/TRBV6-3	TRBJ1-1
CASSLIDGRQYF	TGTGCCAGCAGCTTAATAGACGGGCGGCAGTACTTC	NA	few	TRBV7-9	TRBJ2-7
CASSTQTGNYGYTF	TGTGCCAGTAGTACGCAGACGGGCAACTATGGCTACACCTTC	NA	many	TRBV19	TRBJ1-2
CASSSSGRSYNEQFF	TGTGCCAGCAGTTCTTCAGGGAGATCCTACAATGAGCAGTTCTTC	NA	many	TRBV28	TRBJ2-1
CASSQDSQGGNEKLFF	TGCGCCAGCAGCCAAGATTCCCAGGGAGGTAATGAAAAACTGTTTTTT	NA	many	TRBV4-3	TRBJ1-4
CASKSTQGAGRGTQYF	TGCGCCAGCAAGAGTACACAGGGGGCCGGTCGTGGGACCCAGTACTTC	TRBD1	once	TRBV5-1	TRBJ2-5
CASSLVIGGDFNNEQFF	TGTGCCAGCAGCTTAGTGATTGGAGGGGACTTCAACAATGAGCAGTTCTTC	NA	many	TRBV7-8	TRBJ2-1
CATSSLIHITGSSYNEQFF	TGTGCCACCAGCAGCCTTATCCATATTACCGGGTCCTCCTACAATGAGCAGTTCTTC	NA	many	TRBV15	TRBJ2-1
CASRDRGKEPQHF	TGTGCCAGCAGGGACAGGGGCAAGGAGCCCCAGCATTTT	TRBD1	NA	TRBV6-2/TRBV6-3	TRBJ1-5
CSVAQGRGEQFF	TGCAGCGTTGCCCAGGGGCGGGGTGAGCAGTTCTTC	NA	NA	TRBV29-1	TRBJ2-1
CASTAPDPGNTIYF	TGTGCCAGCACCGCGCCGGATCCCGGAAACACCATATATTTT	NA	many	TRBV4-2	TRBJ1-3
CASSYTGSYEQYF	TGTGCCAGCAGTTACACAGGGTCCTACGAGCAGTACTTC	NA	NA	TRBV6-2/TRBV6-3	TRBJ2-7
CASSQRITGNQETQYF	TGCGCCAGCAGCCAACGAATAACAGGGAATCAAGAGACCCAGTACTTC	NA	few	TRBV4-1	TRBJ2-5
CASSIDEMRRMNTEAFF	TGTGCCAGTAGTATAGATGAAATGAGAAGGATGAACACTGAAGCTTTCTTT	NA	NA	TRBV19	TRBJ1-1
CASSLRGLSYTF	TGTGCCAGCAGTTTACGGGGCCTGTCCTACACCTTC	NA	NA	TRBV12-3/TRBV12-4	TRBJ1-2
CASSIGVSGRQGEAFF	TGTGCCAGTAGTATCGGTGTCTCCGGACGCCAAGGTGAAGCTTTCTTT	NA	once	TRBV19	TRBJ1-1
CASSLPGRAEAFF	TGTGCCAGTAGTCTCCCGGGCCGCGCTGAAGCTTTCTTT	NA	few	TRBV19	TRBJ1-1
CASRDVTGGIFQPQHF	TGTGCCAGCAGGGACGTGACAGGGGGCATTTTCCAGCCCCAGCATTTT	TRBD1	NA	TRBV6-5	TRBJ1-5
CASSQGPNYGYTF	TGTGCCAGCAGCCAAGGGCCTAACTATGGCTACACCTTC	NA	NA	TRBV4-2	TRBJ1-2
CSAREGARTKIYGYTF	TGCAGTGCTAGGGAGGGGGCGCGTACGAAAATCTATGGCTACACCTTC	TRBD1	NA	TRBV20-1	TRBJ1-2
CASSITDGYEQYF	TGTGCCAGCAGCATCACGGACGGATACGAGCAGTACTTC	NA	NA	TRBV11-2	TRBJ2-7
CSARVRTQLREQYF	TGCAGTGCTAGAGTAAGGACCCAGCTGAGGGAGCAGTACTTC	NA	few	TRBV20-1	TRBJ2-7
CSVPAGRAYNEQFF	TGCAGCGTTCCGGCAGGGCGAGCCTACAATGAGCAGTTCTTC	NA	many	TRBV29-1	TRBJ2-1
CASSLNEGLNTEAFF	TGTGCCAGCAGCCTAAATGAGGGTCTGAACACTGAAGCTTTCTTT	NA	few	TRBV3-1	TRBJ1-1
CASSRNRKETQYF	TGTGCCAGTAGCCGGAACAGGAAAGAGACCCAGTACTTC	NA	many	TRBV19	TRBJ2-5
CASNKIANYGYTF	TGTGCCAGCAACAAAATCGCTAACTATGGCTACACCTTC	NA	many	TRBV28	TRBJ1-2
CASSLAQRGGAGELFF	TGTGCCAGCAGCTTAGCGCAGCGGGGGGGCGCCGGGGAGCTGTTTTTT	TRBD2	NA	TRBV7-2	TRBJ2-2
CASSESPGSFYEQYF	TGTGCCAGCAGTGAAAGTCCTGGCTCTTTCTACGAGCAGTACTTC	NA	NA	TRBV6-1	TRBJ2-7
CASSGRTGANYGYTF	TGTGCCAGTAGTGGCCGGACAGGGGCTAACTATGGCTACACCTTC	TRBD1	many	TRBV19	TRBJ1-2
CASSFTGEQFF	TGTGCCAGCAGTTTCACGGGGGAGCAGTTCTTC	NA	many	TRBV6-6	TRBJ2-1
CASSPRDRVYGDTF	TGTGCCAGCAGTCCCCGGGACAGGGTGTATGGCGACACCTTC	TRBD1	NA	TRBV6-6	TRBJ1-2